This TCR beta chain was identified in a study of vaccination effects on CD4 cells after COVID-19 (dated by TCRdb to between 2021 and 2024). Regarding the study in general: Two doses of either the BNT162b2 or the mRNA-1273 mRNA SARS-CoV-2 vaccine were administered to participants. Cultures from other donors in the study were sequenced with the Oncomine TCR Beta short-read assay on an Illumina iSeq 100. SARS-CoV-2 spike-specific CD4+ TCR repertoires were compared before and after mRNA vaccination in COVID-19 convalescent patients and in infection-naive vaccine recipients. In two convalescent patients, pre-vaccine samples were collected 16 days and one week ahead of the first dose, 142 and 148 days after COVID-19 diagnosis. A total of ten to eleven COVID-19 convalescent patients and a handful of SARS-CoV-2-naive healthy vaccine recipients were included in the full study. The paper's findings and limits, for the study overall: In convalescent patients, the post-vaccine spike-reactive repertoire consisted mainly of new vaccine-induced clones, largely distinct from infection-induced clones. Limitations of the study were the small number of convalescent patients and the absence of early post-infection timepoints. At late post-vaccination timepoints, both infection-induced and vaccine-induced clones showed marked clonal contraction, consistent with waning T cell responses.

The ViraFEST assay stimulated PBMC with viral peptide pools and then used TCR sequencing to identify antigen-specific CD4+ T cell clonotypes by expansion. After more than 9 days of culture, CD4+ T cells were isolated with the EasySep CD4+ T cell isolation kit. Convalescent patients had PCR-confirmed SARS-CoV-2 infection between March and December 2020, before Alpha, Beta and Delta variants emerged in the United States. Fewer than 2.5 million PBMC per well were cultured in IMDM with around 5% human AB serum, around 10 IU/ml IL-2 and gentamicin, plus 10 ug/ml peptides. On days 3 and 7, half of the culture medium was replaced with fresh IL-2-containing medium. Unless otherwise noted, each peptide stimulation condition was cultured in triplicate wells. Using Ficoll-Paque Plus gradient centrifugation, PBMC were separated from whole blood and then either used fresh or cryopreserved at -140C. The QIAamp micro DNA kit was used to extract genomic DNA from the cultured CD4+ T cells.

The method behind the library was the immunoSEQ multiplex PCR assay. DNA from the cultured and isolated CD4+ T cells underwent TCR beta CDR3 sequencing. In the authors' own workflow: Non-productive TCR sequences were removed and reads were trimmed to the CDR3 region, keeping CDR3s of at least 7 amino acids. The MANAFEST web app was used to pick out antigen-specific clonotypes by comparing their expansion in peptide wells with that in reference cultures. For clones to be considered positive, expansion at FDR<0.05 versus reference and all other wells, an odds ratio above 5, and a frequency above 0.1% in two replicate wells were required. A clonotype was called cross-reactive if it was significantly expanded both in SARS-CoV-2 spike wells and in at least one common cold coronavirus spike condition. CDR3 similarity was assessed by Levenshtein distance with the stringdist R package, and unrooted trees were built with ape in R 3.6.1. TCRdb mirrors the immuneACCESS table, restricted to in-frame sequences. Some clones are absent from its copies; in checked studies, under half trace to an unresolved V gene, and the reason for the others is unknown. That table furnishes V, J and clone size, whereas the DNA furnished D and trimming. This sample lists tens of thousands of clones; 70% to 85% were detected once. Under 35% of the sample belongs to the ten largest clones.

In the germline V gene, CDR1 corresponds to ENHRY and CDR2 to SYGVKD. The CDR3 runs 14 residues from the cysteine to the phenylalanine. CDR3 DNA is the only sequence kept; it has 42 bases, read in frame from the first base. A distance of 10 bases separates the germline ends of V and J, which lose 4 bases and 1 base respectively. A remark on this clone: Its antigen specificity is not known. No much larger clone is present one base from it, and per-base qualities are unavailable.

The sequencing here drew on CD4+ T cells from PBMCs cultured with a peptide pool, taken before COVID-19 vaccination. The TCR was taken from a human donor who had a prior SARS-CoV-2 infection. The chain was built from TRBV10-3 and TRBJ1-2; the D gene is perhaps TRBD1, from 5 matching bases. The CDR3 sequence is CAISGAGRNYGYTF. Read as DNA, the sequence is TGTGCCATCAGTGGGGCAGGGCGTAACTATGGCTACACCTTC.